Listed here is a single T cell receptor (beta chain). Its antigen remains unknown. J gave up 4 bases and V 1 base, and 1 base lay outside the gene matches. The CDR3 runs 14 residues. Germline CDR1 SNHLY, CDR2 FYNNEI. This record belongs to a study of PD-L1 blockade in urothelial cancer. In the study overall: Analyses used blood from 3 weeks (second dose) and 6 weeks after treatment start. Blood samples had a median of around 150,000 T cells.

Study-wide results and caveats: Lower pretreatment blood TCR clonality, under the median, predicted better survival, researchers reported. By 3 weeks, tumor-associated blood clones had expanded more in durable-benefit patients.

The protocol was immunoSEQ multiplex PCR, while the TCRdb copy is restricted to in-frame clones and leaves out a portion. The sample includes fewer than 45,000 clones, around 80% of them seen just once. This material consisted of PBMCs, taken around atezolizumab (anti-PD-L1) treatment. The chain joins TRBV2 to TRBJ1-1; 9 bases align to TRBD1. The TCR originated in a man aged 70 or older with urothelial cancer. The chain's CDR3 is CASSEVTGGTEAFF. The CDR3 DNA reads TGTGCCAGCAGTGAAGTGACAGGGGGCACTGAAGCTTTCTTT.